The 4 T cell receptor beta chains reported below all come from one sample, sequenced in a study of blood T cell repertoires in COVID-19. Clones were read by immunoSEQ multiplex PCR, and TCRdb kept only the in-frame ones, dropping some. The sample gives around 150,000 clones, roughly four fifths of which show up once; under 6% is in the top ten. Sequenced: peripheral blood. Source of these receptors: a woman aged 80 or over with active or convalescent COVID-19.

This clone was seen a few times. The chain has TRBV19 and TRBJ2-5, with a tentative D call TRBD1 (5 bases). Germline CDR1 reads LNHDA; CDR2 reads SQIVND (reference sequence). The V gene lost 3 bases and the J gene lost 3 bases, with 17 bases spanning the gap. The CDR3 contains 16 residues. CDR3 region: CASSIGALPIKETQYF. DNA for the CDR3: TGTGCCAGTAGTATTGGGGCTTTACCCATTAAAGAGACCCAGTACTTC.

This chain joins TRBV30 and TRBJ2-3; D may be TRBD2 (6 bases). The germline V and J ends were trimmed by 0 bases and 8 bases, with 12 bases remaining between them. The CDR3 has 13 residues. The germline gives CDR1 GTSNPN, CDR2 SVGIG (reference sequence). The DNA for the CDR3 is TGTGCCTGGAGTGTAAGTGGGGGAGGTACGCAGTATTTT. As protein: CAWSVSGGGTQYF. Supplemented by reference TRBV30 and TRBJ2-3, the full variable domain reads SQTIHQWPATLVQPVGSPLSLECTVEGTSNPNLYWYRQAAGRGLQLLFYSVGIGQISSEVPQNLSASRPQDRQFILSSKKLLLSDSGFYLCAWSVSGGGTQYFGPGTRLTVL.

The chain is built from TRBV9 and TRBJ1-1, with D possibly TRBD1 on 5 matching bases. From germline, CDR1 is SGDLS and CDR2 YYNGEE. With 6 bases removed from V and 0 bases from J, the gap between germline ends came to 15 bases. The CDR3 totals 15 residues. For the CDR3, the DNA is TGTGCCAGCACCCCCTTTGCAGGGATGAACACTGAAGCTTTCTTT. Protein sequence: CASTPFAGMNTEAFF.

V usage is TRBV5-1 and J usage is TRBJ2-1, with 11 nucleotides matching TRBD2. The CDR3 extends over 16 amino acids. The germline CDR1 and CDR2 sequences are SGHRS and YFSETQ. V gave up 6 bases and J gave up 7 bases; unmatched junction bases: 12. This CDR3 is CASTSGIAGGQNEQFF. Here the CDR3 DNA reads TGCGCCAGCACATCAGGGATAGCGGGGGGGCAAAATGAGCAGTTCTTC. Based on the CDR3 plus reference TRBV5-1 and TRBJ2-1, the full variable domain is KAGVTQTPRYLIKTRGQQVTLSCSPISGHRSVSWYQQTPGQGLQFLFEYFSETQRNKGNFPGRFSGRQFSNSRSEMNVSTLELGDSALYLCASTSGIAGGQNEQFFGPGTRLTVL.